This T cell receptor (beta chain) was found in a study of OX40 agonist ivuxolimab in advanced cancers. Across the study: Patients received ivuxolimab, an agonistic anti-OX40 (CD134) antibody. General study points: Clones of CD4+ and CD8+ blood T cells grew by week 6 at doses of 0.1 to 3.0 mg/kg.

As to this clone: What it binds is unknown.

Sampling times: baseline, cycle 4 day 1, cycle 7 day 1. Profiled with immunoSEQ multiplex PCR; TCRdb holds only in-frame clones, not every one. The table includes about 59,000 clones, about 90% detected once. Trimming shortened V by 4 bases and J by 4 bases, and 12 bases separated the two germline ends. CDR1 and CDR2 (germline): MNHEY, SMNVEV (reference sequence). The CDR3 spans 14 residues. This receptor was identified in an adult with an advanced solid tumor such as melanoma, head and neck, liver or kidney cancer. This chain connects TRBV27 to TRBJ2-3, with D perhaps matching TRBD1 (6 bases). Specimen: CD4+ or CD8+ T cells sorted from blood, collected in a trial of the OX40 agonist ivuxolimab. The CDR3 protein is CASSSLWTADTQYF. The CDR3 coding sequence is TGTGCCAGCAGTTCCCTCTGGACAGCAGATACGCAGTATTTT.